This is a list of T cell receptor beta chains from one sample in a study of CD8 T cells in ankylosing spondylitis. TCRdb independently ran MiXCR on the 5' RACE reads; one entry per CDR3 protein. The data show hundreds of thousands of distinct CDR3 sequences, over 7% seen once. The sequencing input was blood, either unsorted or a sorted T cell fraction (not recorded which). The receptors shown here come from a female donor with ankylosing spondylitis or in good health (not recorded which). Each CDR3 is given with its conserved first and last residue.

>TRBJ2-3|TRBV10-3
CAISEGHTDTQYF
>TRBJ1-5|TRBV2
CASSGHFSNQPQHF
>TRBJ2-7|TRBV12-3/TRBV12-4
CASSPGAGIRYEQYF
>TRBJ1-1|TRBV5-1
CASSLVTGIRDTEAFF
>TRBJ2-1|TRBV20-1
CSARDLTSGSRSYNEQFF
>TRBJ2-3|TRBV4-3
CASSPPSSGVGDTQYF
>TRBJ2-2|TRBV5-1
CASSLTATTGELFF
>TRBJ2-3|TRBV10-3
CASRTSGADTQYF
>TRBJ2-5|TRBV10-3
CAISPGQGREETQYF
>TRBJ1-4|TRBV5-1
CASSPRPRNEKLFF
>TRBJ1-2|TRBV9
CASSPDSFGYGYTF
>TRBJ2-1|TRBV4-2
CASSQARVTGLLLGGEQFF
>TRBJ2-1|TRBV5-1
CASSLIGSKEFF
>TRBJ2-3|TRBV7-8
CASSQGGMQYF
>TRBJ2-3|TRBV4-3
CASSQDTSGTVDTQYF
>TRBJ1-2|TRBV12-3/TRBV12-4
CASNLGTLGNYGYTF
>TRBJ2-7|TRBV21-1
CASRLSYEQYF
>TRBJ2-1|TRBV27
CASRTGGNEQFF
>TRBJ1-1|TRBV5-1
CASSLAGAMNTEAFF
>TRBJ1-2|TRBV9
CASSVASPIYGYTF
>TRBJ2-1|TRBV11-2
CASSPLGSAFRRGNEQFF
>TRBJ2-7|TRBV11-2
CASSHLPYEQYF